This TCR beta chain is drawn from a study of OX40 agonist ivuxolimab in advanced cancers. For context, the study as a whole: Ivuxolimab was an agonistic, fully human IgG2 monoclonal antibody directed against OX40 (CD134), a costimulatory receptor. Of the approximately 54 dose-escalation patients, hepatocellular carcinoma was present in about 20, melanoma in around 15, renal cell carcinoma in 9 and head and neck cancer in 9. Peripheral TCRbeta sequencing was intended to test whether TCR sequence diversity was altered and clonal T-cell expansion was caused by ivuxolimab. Patients were allowed to have had prior anti-PD-1, anti-PD-L1 or anti-CTLA-4 therapy, and approximately 37% of the dose-escalation patients had been treated with checkpoint inhibitors. The paper covers the monotherapy dose-escalation part of the phase I ivuxolimab trial, which included N = 52 patients. Partial responses occurred in three dose-escalation patients, of whom one had hepatocellular carcinoma and two had cutaneous melanoma. In the dose-escalation cohort, roughly 80% of patients were male, and the mean age was around 60 years, with a range of 23 to 79. Intravenous ivuxolimab was administered to patients every 2 weeks at six dose levels: 0.01, 0.1, 0.3, 1.5, 3 and 10 mg/kg. Beyond this particular receptor, the publication reports: In partial responders in the 0.1-3.0 mg/kg groups, normalized peripheral clonal expansion was found to be among the lowest, especially among CD8+ T cells. Low levels of normalized T-cell clonal expansion were also shown by some nonresponding patients. On average, CD8+ T cells showed more expanded clones than CD4+ T cells after ivuxolimab. The antigen specificity of the clonally expanded peripheral T cells was not determined. At doses of 0.1 to 3.0 mg/kg, clonal expansion of both CD4+ and CD8+ blood T cells was observed from baseline to week 6.

For sequencing of the TCRbeta CDR3 region, genomic DNA was extracted from the sorted cells. TCRbeta CDR3 regions were sequenced using the immunoSEQ Assay. As stored in TCRdb, this immuneACCESS dataset retains in-frame rearrangements with V and J assigned. A fraction of the clones does not appear; measured against another copy, unresolved V genes explain less than half of the discrepancy, and the remainder lacks a known reason. The sample contains 60,000 or so clones, around 80% of them found a single time. The ten largest make up roughly 2.6% of the sample. Trimming accounts for 4 bases at V and 1 base at J, while the number of junction bases matched to no gene is 4. CDR1 and CDR2 (SGHRS, YFSETQ) derive from the germline V gene. The CDR3 spans 14 residues, from the cysteine through the phenylalanine. The only DNA kept is the CDR3, 42 bases in frame from the first base. Note on this clone: Its antigen remains unidentified. Base quality data are lacking; no much larger clone is found one base away.

The trial excluded patients who had a history of autoimmune disease or were on systemic immunosuppression. Peripheral blood for TCR sequencing was collected from all dose cohorts at baseline, on cycle 4 day 1, and on cycle 7 day 1. Samples were obtained from an open-label, multicenter, first-in-human phase I dose-escalation trial of ivuxolimab. Adults with locally advanced or metastatic melanoma, renal cell carcinoma, hepatocellular carcinoma or head and neck squamous cell carcinoma were enrolled in the trial. CD4+ and CD8+ T cells were sorted separately from peripheral blood before TCR sequencing.

The chain couples TRBV5-1 to TRBJ1-1; 7 bases in the junction line up with TRBD1. The source was CD4+ or CD8+ T cells sorted from blood, collected in a trial of the OX40 agonist ivuxolimab. The TCR comes from an adult with an advanced solid tumor such as melanoma, head and neck, liver or kidney cancer. The bases read TGCGCCAGCAGCCAAGGGACAGCGAACACTGAAGCTTTCTTT. The resulting protein is CASSQGTANTEAFF.